Sequencing of this T cell receptor (beta chain) was carried out in a study of blood T cell repertoires in COVID-19 (TCRdb year 2020). For the wider study: Collaborator samples came from the United States, Italy and Spain and covered acute and convalescent phases of COVID-19. The material from the prospective study consisted of cDNA or gDNA derived from T cells, B-cell-depleted T cells, or PBMCs. The dataset comprised deeply sampled blood TCRbeta repertoires from subjects exposed to, actively infected with, or recovered from COVID-19. The repertoires were made available in a free public database intended to serve as a resource for research on the immune response to SARS-CoV-2. Samples were obtained from the ongoing ImmuneRACE study (first 160 participants) and from 1,254 subjects provided by 6 global collaborators. The sample metadata nearly always contained a de-identified subject ID, COVID-19 status, age in years and sex. Where HLA class I and class II types were available, the types were taken from metadata supplied by the sample provider, not from assay-based typing. Findings and caveats that apply to the study as a whole: How much clinical and demographic metadata was included differed by source and by participant, and the metadata was provided uncurated.

One collaborating source in Seattle enrolled patients while the patients were actively infected and followed the patients over time throughout the course of disease. The collaborating institutions used their own protocols to collect whole blood in K2EDTA tubes. For TCRbeta analysis, collaborators shipped samples in one of three forms: frozen whole blood, isolated PBMCs, or DNA extracted from either of those sample types. The immunoSEQ Assay, a bias-controlled multiplex PCR, was used to amplify TCRbeta CDR3 regions from genomic DNA. On the study's bioinformatics: The number of nucleated cells in each sample was estimated from the amplification of reference gene primers within the assay. To quantify the absolute abundance of each unique TCRbeta CDR3 rearrangement, sequence reads were collapsed and filtered. For each sample, productive Simpson clonality was calculated as the square root of Simpson's diversity index across productive rearrangements. In TCRdb, the immuneACCESS table is reduced to in-frame sequences with V and J assigned. These tables do not hold every clone; where another copy was compared, an unresolved V gene accounts for under half, and the others remain unexplained. Clone size and V and J calls were adopted from that table, with D and trimming inferred from the DNA. Within this sample are a few hundred thousand clones, with approximately 86% of them counted one time only. About 9.4% of the sample rests with the top ten.

As concerns this clone: Its antigen has not been determined. Per-base quality was not reported, and no clone a single base away is much larger than it.

The CDR3 holds 15 amino acids from the cysteine to the phenylalanine. The kept DNA is CDR3 alone, 45 bases in frame from the first base. The CDR1 and CDR2 encoded by the germline V gene (reference sequence) are GTSNPN and SVGIG. Here V drops 3 bases and J drops 4 bases, and the junction holds 7 bases not matched to any gene. The sequenced material came from peripheral blood. The sequence was collected from a woman between 45 and 60 years old with COVID-19, enrolled during active disease. The sequence is built from TRBV30 and TRBJ2-2, and 8 junction bases match TRBD2. The DNA is as follows: TGTGCCTGGAGGATAATAGCGGGACCCACCGGGGAGCTGTTTTTT. It translates as CAWRIIAGPTGELFF. Beyond the CDR3, the reference TRBV30 and TRBJ2-2 genes provide the residues; the full variable domain reads: SQTIHQWPATLVQPVGSPLSLECTVEGTSNPNLYWYRQAAGRGLQLLFYSVGIGQISSEVPQNLSASRPQDRQFILSSKKLLLSDSGFYLCAWRIIAGPTGELFFGEGSRLTVL.